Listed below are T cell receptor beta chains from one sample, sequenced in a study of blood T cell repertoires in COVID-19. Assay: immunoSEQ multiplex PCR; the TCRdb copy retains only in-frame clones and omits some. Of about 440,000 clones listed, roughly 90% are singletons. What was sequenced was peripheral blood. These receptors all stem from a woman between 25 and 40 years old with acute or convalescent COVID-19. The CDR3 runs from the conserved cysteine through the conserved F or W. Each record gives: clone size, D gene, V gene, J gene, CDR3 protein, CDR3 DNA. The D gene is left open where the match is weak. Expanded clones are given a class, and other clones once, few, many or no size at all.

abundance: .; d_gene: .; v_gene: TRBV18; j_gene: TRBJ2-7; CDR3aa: CASSPPGLYYEQYF; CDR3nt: TGTGCCAGCTCACCACCGGGACTGTACTACGAGCAGTACTTC
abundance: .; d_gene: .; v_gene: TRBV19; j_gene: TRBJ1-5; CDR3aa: CASTGEGNQPQHF; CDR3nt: TGTGCCAGTACCGGGGAGGGTAATCAGCCCCAGCATTTT
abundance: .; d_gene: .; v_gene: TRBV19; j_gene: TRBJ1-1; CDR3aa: CATVEGRAFF; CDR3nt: TGTGCCACGGTGGAGGGAAGAGCTTTCTTT
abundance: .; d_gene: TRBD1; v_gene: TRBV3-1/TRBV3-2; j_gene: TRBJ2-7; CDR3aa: CASSQGHGTVLFYEQYF; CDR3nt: TGTGCCAGCAGCCAAGGCCACGGGACAGTCCTCTTCTACGAGCAGTACTTC
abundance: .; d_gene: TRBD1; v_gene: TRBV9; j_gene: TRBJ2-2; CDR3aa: CASSSGTGTGELFF; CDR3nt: TGTGCCAGCAGCTCCGGGACAGGGACCGGGGAGCTGTTTTTT
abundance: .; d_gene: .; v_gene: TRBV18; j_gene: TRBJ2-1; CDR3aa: CASSREMGGGDYYNEQFF; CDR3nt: TGTGCCAGCTCACGAGAGATGGGCGGCGGGGATTATTACAATGAGCAGTTCTTC
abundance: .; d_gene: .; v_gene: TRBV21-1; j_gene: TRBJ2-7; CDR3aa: CASTRGAGTPNYEQYF; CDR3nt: TGTGCCAGCACCAGGGGCGCCGGGACACCGAACTACGAGCAGTACTTC
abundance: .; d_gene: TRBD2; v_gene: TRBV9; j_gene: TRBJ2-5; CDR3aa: CASSVAAGGRETQYF; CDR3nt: TGTGCCAGCAGCGTAGCCGCGGGGGGGCGAGAGACCCAGTACTTC
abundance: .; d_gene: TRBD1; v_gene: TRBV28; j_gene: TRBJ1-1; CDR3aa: CASRKVRDRAPEAFF; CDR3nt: TGTGCCAGCAGAAAGGTCCGGGACAGGGCACCTGAAGCTTTCTTT
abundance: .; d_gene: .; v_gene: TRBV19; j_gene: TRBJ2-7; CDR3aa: CASSIGASYEQYF; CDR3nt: TGTGCCAGTAGTATTGGGGCATCCTACGAGCAGTACTTC
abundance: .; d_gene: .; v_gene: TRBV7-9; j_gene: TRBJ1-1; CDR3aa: CASSLGGWTEAFF; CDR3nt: TGTGCCAGCAGCTTAGGAGGATGGACTGAAGCTTTCTTT
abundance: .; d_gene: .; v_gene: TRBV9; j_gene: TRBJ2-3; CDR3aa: CASSDSSSTDTQYF; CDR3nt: TGTGCCAGCAGCGACTCGTCTAGCACAGATACGCAGTATTTT
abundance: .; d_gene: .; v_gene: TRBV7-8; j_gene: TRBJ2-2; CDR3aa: CASSSWTGRGTGELFF; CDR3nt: TGTGCCAGCAGCTCGTGGACAGGGAGGGGCACCGGGGAGCTGTTTTTT
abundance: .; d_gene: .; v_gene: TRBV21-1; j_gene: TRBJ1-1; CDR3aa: CASSKSLGGDCPGTGNLNTEAFF; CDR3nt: TGTGCCAGCAGCAAATCCTTGGGGGGGGACTGTCCCGGGACAGGGAACTTGAACACTGAAGCTTTCTTT
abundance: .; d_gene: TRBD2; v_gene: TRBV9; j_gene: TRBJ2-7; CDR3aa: CASSPRGGSYEQYF; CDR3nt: TGTGCCAGCAGCCCCCGGGGGGGCTCCTACGAGCAGTACTTC
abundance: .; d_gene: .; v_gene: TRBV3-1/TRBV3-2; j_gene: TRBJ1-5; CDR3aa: CASSQGYSNQPQHF; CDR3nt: TGTGCCAGCAGCCAAGGTTATAGCAATCAGCCCCAGCATTTT
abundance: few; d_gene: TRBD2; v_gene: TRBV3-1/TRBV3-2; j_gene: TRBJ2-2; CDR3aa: CASSQRLAVAGELFF; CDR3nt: TGTGCCAGCAGCCAGAGACTAGCGGTCGCCGGGGAGCTGTTTTTT
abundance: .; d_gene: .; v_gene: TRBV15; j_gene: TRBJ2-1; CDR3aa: CATSREDYPSHNEQFF; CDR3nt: TGTGCCACCAGCAGAGAGGACTATCCCTCCCACAATGAGCAGTTCTTC
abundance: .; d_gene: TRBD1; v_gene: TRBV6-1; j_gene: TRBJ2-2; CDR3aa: CASSERIAGGGELFF; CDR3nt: TGTGCCAGCAGTGAAAGAATAGCAGGGGGCGGGGAGCTGTTTTTT
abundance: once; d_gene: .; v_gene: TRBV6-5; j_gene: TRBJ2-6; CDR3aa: CASVGGRGANVLTF; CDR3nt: TGTGCCAGCGTCGGAGGGCGCGGGGCCAACGTCCTGACTTTC
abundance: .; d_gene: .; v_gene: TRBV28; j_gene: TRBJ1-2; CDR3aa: CASSLGGISTGYTF; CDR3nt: TGTGCCAGCAGTTTGGGAGGGATTTCAACTGGCTACACCTTC
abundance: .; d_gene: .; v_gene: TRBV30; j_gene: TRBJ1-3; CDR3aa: CALNRDPSGNTIYF; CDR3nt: TGTGCCTTGAACAGGGACCCCTCTGGAAACACCATATATTTT
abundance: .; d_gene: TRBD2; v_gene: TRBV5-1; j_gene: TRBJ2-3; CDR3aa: CASSLRGGRSTDTQYF; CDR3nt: TGCGCCAGCAGCTTGCGGGGGGGCCGTAGCACAGATACGCAGTATTTT
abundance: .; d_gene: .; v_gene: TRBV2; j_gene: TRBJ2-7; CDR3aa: CASSGQERYEQYF; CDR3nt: TGTGCCAGCAGTGGACAGGAGAGGTACGAGCAGTACTTC
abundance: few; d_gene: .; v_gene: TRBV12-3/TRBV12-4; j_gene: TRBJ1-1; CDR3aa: CASSPTGNTEAFF; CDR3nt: TGTGCCAGCAGTCCCACAGGGAACACTGAAGCTTTCTTT
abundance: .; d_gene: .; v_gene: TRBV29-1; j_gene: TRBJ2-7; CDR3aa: CSVRGLESYEQYF; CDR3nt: TGCAGCGTCAGGGGCCTTGAGTCCTACGAGCAGTACTTC
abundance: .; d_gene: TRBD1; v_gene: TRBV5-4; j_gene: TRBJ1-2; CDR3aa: CASSFGTAPDRGYGYTF; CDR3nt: TGTGCCAGCAGCTTCGGGACAGCACCAGACCGAGGATATGGCTACACCTTC
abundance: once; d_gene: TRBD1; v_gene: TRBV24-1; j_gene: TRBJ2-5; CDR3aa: CATSDRDRGGETQYF; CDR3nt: TGTGCCACCAGTGACCGGGACAGGGGAGGGGAGACCCAGTACTTC
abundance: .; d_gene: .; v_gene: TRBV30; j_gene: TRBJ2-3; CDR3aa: CAWSVGDTDTQYF; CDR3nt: TGTGCCTGGAGTGTCGGAGACACAGATACGCAGTATTTT
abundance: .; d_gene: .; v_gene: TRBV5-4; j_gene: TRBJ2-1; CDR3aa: CASSSTPTSYNEQFF; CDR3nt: TGTGCCAGCAGCTCTACGCCCACTTCATACAATGAGCAGTTCTTC
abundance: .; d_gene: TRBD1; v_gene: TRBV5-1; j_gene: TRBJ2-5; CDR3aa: CATGQGAKETQYF; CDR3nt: TGCGCCACTGGACAGGGGGCCAAAGAGACCCAGTACTTC
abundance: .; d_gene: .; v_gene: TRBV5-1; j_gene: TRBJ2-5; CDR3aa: CASSLGYGYETQYF; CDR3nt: TGCGCCAGCAGCTTGGGATACGGTTATGAGACCCAGTACTTC
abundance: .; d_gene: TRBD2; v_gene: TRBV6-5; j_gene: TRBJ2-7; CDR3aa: CASSSSSGGKTYEQYF; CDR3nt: TGTGCCAGCAGTTCGTCTAGCGGGGGTAAGACCTACGAGCAGTACTTC
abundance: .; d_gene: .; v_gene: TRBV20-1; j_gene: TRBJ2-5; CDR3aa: CSAYQETQYF; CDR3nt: TGCAGTGCCTACCAAGAGACCCAGTACTTC
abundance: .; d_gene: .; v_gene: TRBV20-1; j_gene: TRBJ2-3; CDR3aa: CSALVGYTQYF; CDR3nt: TGCAGTGCTCTAGTCGGATATACGCAGTATTTT
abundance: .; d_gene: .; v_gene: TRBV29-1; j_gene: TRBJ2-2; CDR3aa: CSGRQFTGELFF; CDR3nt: TGCAGCGGCAGACAGTTTACCGGGGAGCTGTTTTTT
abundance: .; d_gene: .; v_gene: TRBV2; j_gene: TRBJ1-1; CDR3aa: CASSEVVGVGEAFF; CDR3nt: TGTGCCAGCAGTGAAGTCGTCGGGGTTGGTGAAGCTTTCTTT
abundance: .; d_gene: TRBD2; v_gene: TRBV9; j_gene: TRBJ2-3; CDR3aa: CASSRRLGTSPWADTQYF; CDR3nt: TGTGCCAGCAGCAGGCGCCTCGGGACTAGCCCCTGGGCAGATACGCAGTATTTT
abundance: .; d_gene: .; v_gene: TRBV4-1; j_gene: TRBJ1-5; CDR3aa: CASTEGFMGNQPQHF; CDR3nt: TGCGCCAGCACTGAGGGTTTTATGGGCAATCAGCCCCAGCATTTT
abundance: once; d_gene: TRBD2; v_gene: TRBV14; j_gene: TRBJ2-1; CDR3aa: CASSLTSGGYNEQFF; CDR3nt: TGTGCCAGCAGCCTGACTAGCGGGGGTTACAATGAGCAGTTCTTC
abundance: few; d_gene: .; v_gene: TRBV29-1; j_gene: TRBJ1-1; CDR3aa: CSVGPGGTEAFF; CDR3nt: TGCAGCGTTGGGCCGGGGGGGACTGAAGCTTTCTTT
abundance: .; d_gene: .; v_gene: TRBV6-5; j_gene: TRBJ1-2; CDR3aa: CASSSGTSHNYGYTF; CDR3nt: TGTGCCAGCAGTTCCGGGACATCCCATAACTATGGCTACACCTTC